The rows below give T cell receptor beta chains drawn from one sample of a study of control samples from healthy donors and cancer patients. The repertoire was sequenced with immunoSEQ multiplex PCR; TCRdb's copy has only in-frame clones and lacks some. Counted here are 150,000 to 200,000 clones, 91% occurring once; the ten biggest clones make up less than 1.6%. The sequencing sample was made of blood. The receptors were gathered from a woman under 40 in good health. The CDR3 runs from the conserved cysteine through the conserved F or W. The D gene is left open where the match is weak. Expanded clones are given a class, and other clones once, few, many or no size at all.

cdr3_aa cdr3_nt clone_size v_call d_call j_call
CASSFRVETQYF TGTGCCAGCAGTTTCCGGGTGGAGACCCAGTACTTC . TRBV6-2/TRBV6-3 . TRBJ2-5
CASSPQVYSNQPQHF TGTGCCAGCAGCCCTCAGGTTTATAGCAATCAGCCCCAGCATTTT . TRBV7-2 . TRBJ1-5
CASSIRRVTSGGDEQFF TGTGCCAGTAGTATTAGGAGGGTTACTAGCGGGGGTGATGAGCAGTTCTTC . TRBV19 TRBD2 TRBJ2-1
CASSPGGAGANVLTF TGTGCCAGCAGTCCAGGGGGCGCTGGGGCCAACGTCCTGACTTTC . TRBV28 TRBD1 TRBJ2-6
CSVEVPQARINTIYF TGCAGCGTTGAAGTCCCCCAGGCCCGAATAAACACCATATATTTT . TRBV29-1 . TRBJ1-3
CASSTDTQYF TGTGCCAGCAGCACCGATACGCAGTATTTT . TRBV21-1 . TRBJ2-3
CASAPGRNQPQHF TGTGCTAGTGCCCCGGGACGGAATCAGCCCCAGCATTTT . TRBV12-5 . TRBJ1-5
CASSKGNRVTGELFF TGTGCCAGCAGCAAAGGGAACAGGGTCACCGGGGAGCTGTTTTTT . TRBV21-1 . TRBJ2-2
CASRGREGLDEQFF TGTGCCAGCAGGGGGCGGGAGGGTTTAGATGAGCAGTTCTTC . TRBV11-3 TRBD2 TRBJ2-1
CSVGDGYQPQHF TGCAGCGTTGGGGACGGGTATCAGCCCCAGCATTTT . TRBV29-1 . TRBJ1-5
CASSVGHLNTEAFF TGTGCCAGCAGCGTAGGGCACCTTAACACTGAAGCTTTCTTT . TRBV9 . TRBJ1-1
CASSQVGGTGEGYTF TGCGCCAGCAGCCAAGTAGGAGGAACAGGGGAGGGCTACACCTTC . TRBV4-1 TRBD1 TRBJ1-2
CASSQSGTGNEKLFF TGCGCCAGCAGCCAAAGCGGGACAGGGAATGAAAAACTGTTTTTT . TRBV4-1 TRBD1 TRBJ1-4
CASSERTSGAYNEQFF TGTGCCAGCAGTGAAAGGACTAGCGGGGCCTACAATGAGCAGTTCTTC . TRBV2 TRBD2 TRBJ2-1
CASSPRTSGSYEQYF TGTGCCAGCAGTCCCCGGACTAGCGGTTCCTACGAGCAGTACTTC . TRBV27 TRBD2 TRBJ2-7
CASSLAGGRETQYF TGTGCCAGCAGCTTAGCGGGGGGCCGGGAGACCCAGTACTTC . TRBV7-3 TRBD2 TRBJ2-5
CASSWEGRTEAFF TGCGCCAGCAGCTGGGAGGGGCGCACTGAAGCTTTCTTT once TRBV5-1 . TRBJ1-1
CASSPPAGLGETQYF TGTGCCAGCTCACCACCGGCAGGGTTAGGGGAGACCCAGTACTTC . TRBV18 . TRBJ2-5
CATSRGQGDYSPLHF TGTGCCACCAGCAGAGGACAGGGGGATTATTCACCCCTCCACTTT once TRBV15 TRBD1 TRBJ1-6
CASSLVGGRAQNIQYF TGTGCCAGCAGCTTGGTGGGCGGGAGGGCCCAAAACATTCAGTACTTC . TRBV5-6 TRBD2 TRBJ2-4
CASSLPGAPGNTEAFF TGTGCCAGTAGTCTCCCCGGGGCGCCGGGGAACACTGAAGCTTTCTTT once TRBV19 . TRBJ1-1
CASRRDRQETQYF TGTGCCAGCAGGCGGGACAGACAAGAGACCCAGTACTTC . TRBV2 . TRBJ2-5
CASRKGGYYGYTF TGTGCCAGCAGAAAAGGGGGGTACTATGGCTACACCTTC . TRBV28 . TRBJ1-2
CASSGLAGGNEQFF TGTGCCAGCTCCGGACTAGCGGGAGGAAATGAGCAGTTCTTC . TRBV18 TRBD2 TRBJ2-1
CASSLNSDTEAFF TGCGCCAGCAGCTTGAACAGTGACACTGAAGCTTTCTTT . TRBV5-1 . TRBJ1-1
CASSITGRGIQHF TGTGCCAGTAGTATAACCGGCAGGGGGATCCAGCATTTT . TRBV19 TRBD1 TRBJ1-5
CASSEDRTGTSYEQYF TGTGCCAGCAGTGAAGACCGGACAGGGACTTCCTACGAGCAGTACTTC . TRBV2 TRBD1 TRBJ2-7
CASSPQTGNTEAFF TGTGCCAGCTCACCACAGACGGGGAACACTGAAGCTTTCTTT . TRBV18 . TRBJ1-1
CASSLGVGNQPQHF TGTGCCAGCAGCTTAGGGGTGGGCAATCAGCCCCAGCATTTT . TRBV7-9 . TRBJ1-5
CASSSTSGKDNEQFF TGTGCCAGCAGCTCGACTAGCGGGAAGGACAATGAGCAGTTCTTC . TRBV5-4 TRBD2 TRBJ2-1
CAWRTGNYNEQFF TGTGCCTGGAGGACAGGGAACTACAATGAGCAGTTCTTC . TRBV30 TRBD1 TRBJ2-1